Ten or more counts support the clone carrying this TCR beta chain. The data derive from a study of human T cells and chemical hapten exposure. As to time point: healthy volunteer bleed at 2 weeks. Extraction yielded total RNA from whole blood (unfractionated). Germline V lookup: CDR1 SQVTM, CDR2 ANQGSEA. The CDR3 is 12 amino acids. The ends were cut back, 5 bases at V and 4 bases at J, with 9 bases in the middle. MiXCR, applied by TCRdb to the RACE reads, yields one record per CDR3 protein. The sample lists 100,000 to 150,000 distinct CDR3 sequences, around 8.3% seen once, with 1.5% to 2% in the top ten.

This TCR was recovered from a male donor in good health. Some clones in this sample may be carry-over from other donors' samples. Sample: whole blood. This rearrangement joins TRBV29-1 to TRBJ2-4, with unresolved D. CDR3 in amino acids: CSVQEPKNIQYF. The CDR3 DNA is TGCAGCGTTCAGGAGCCGAAAAACATTCAGTACTTC.